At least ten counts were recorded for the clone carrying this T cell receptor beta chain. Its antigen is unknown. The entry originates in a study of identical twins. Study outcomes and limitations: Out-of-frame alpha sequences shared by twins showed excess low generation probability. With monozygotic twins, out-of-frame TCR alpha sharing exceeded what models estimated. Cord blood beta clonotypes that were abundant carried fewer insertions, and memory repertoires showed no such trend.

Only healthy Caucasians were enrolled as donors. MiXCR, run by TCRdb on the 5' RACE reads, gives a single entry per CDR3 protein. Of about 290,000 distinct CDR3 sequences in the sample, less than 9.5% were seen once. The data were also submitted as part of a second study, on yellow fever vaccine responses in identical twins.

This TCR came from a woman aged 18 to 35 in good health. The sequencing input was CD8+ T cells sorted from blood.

CDR3 nucleotide sequence: TGTGCCAGCAGACCCGATAGCGGGAACACCGGGGAGCTGTTTTTT. Translating gives CASRPDSGNTGELFF. The rearrangement links TRBV7-9 to TRBJ2-2, with D possibly matching TRBD2 (6 bases). Germline CDR1 SEHNR, CDR2 FQNEAQ (reference sequence). Trimming removed 6 bases at V and 1 base at J, with 12 bases between. CDR3 length: 15 residues.